Listed below are T cell receptor beta chains from one sample, sequenced in a study of shared clonotypes between healthy human individuals. Clones were sequenced by immunoSEQ multiplex PCR, and TCRdb holds only the in-frame ones, with some missing. The table includes around 1.6 million clones, nearly 99% detected once. The sequenced sample consisted of naive CD4+ T cells sorted from blood. The receptors shown here come from a man younger than 40 in good health. Each CDR3 is given with its conserved first and last residue. Each record gives: D gene, V gene, clone size, J gene, CDR3 protein, CDR3 DNA. The D gene is left open where the match is weak. Size values are once, few and many counts, or a class for expanded clones, and some rows have none.

>TRBD2|TRBV23-1|-|TRBJ2-7
CASSGGILAGSYEQYF
TGCGCCAGCAGTGGGGGGATACTAGCGGGGTCCTACGAGCAGTACTTC
>-|TRBV27|-|TRBJ1-5
CASHGHRETYSNQPQHF
TGTGCCAGCCACGGCCACCGAGAAACCTACAGCAATCAGCCCCAGCATTTT
>-|TRBV19|-|TRBJ1-5
CASTNVRNSNQPQHF
TGTGCCAGTACCAACGTGCGGAATAGCAATCAGCCCCAGCATTTT
>-|TRBV6-5|-|TRBJ2-2
CASSPGADTGELFF
TGTGCCAGCAGTCCGGGGGCAGACACCGGGGAGCTGTTTTTT
>-|TRBV19|-|TRBJ1-5
CASSIPPGEPQHF
TGTGCCAGTAGTATCCCTCCAGGGGAGCCCCAGCATTTT
>TRBD2|TRBV7-2|-|TRBJ2-5
CASTPTSGRETQYF
TGTGCCAGCACCCCGACTAGCGGGAGGGAGACCCAGTACTTC
>-|TRBV28|-|TRBJ2-7
CASRRSSYEQYF
TGTGCCAGCAGACGGAGCTCCTACGAGCAGTACTTC
>TRBD1|TRBV6-5|-|TRBJ2-7
CASRSGTGGFEQYF
TGTGCCAGCAGATCCGGGACAGGGGGATTCGAGCAGTACTTC
>TRBD2|TRBV7-2|-|TRBJ2-1
CASSLRGDSYNEQFF
TGTGCCAGCAGCCTACGGGGGGACTCCTACAATGAGCAGTTCTTC
>TRBD2|TRBV5-6|-|TRBJ2-1
CASSAALAGLYNEQFF
TGTGCCAGCAGCGCGGCACTAGCGGGCCTCTACAATGAGCAGTTCTTC
>-|TRBV9|-|TRBJ2-2
CASSVGRGGNTGELFF
TGTGCCAGCAGCGTAGGCAGGGGCGGGAACACCGGGGAGCTGTTTTTT
>-|TRBV19|-|TRBJ2-7
CASSIPGTYEQYF
TGTGCCAGTAGTATACCCGGGACCTACGAGCAGTACTTC
>-|TRBV2|once|TRBJ1-5
CASSRRDQPQHF
TGTGCCAGCAGCCGGAGGGATCAGCCCCAGCATTTT
>-|TRBV11-2|-|TRBJ2-7
CASSSTGHDYEQYF
TGTGCCAGCAGCTCTACGGGACACGACTACGAGCAGTACTTC
>-|TRBV28|-|TRBJ2-7
CASIGTGSAYEQYF
TGTGCCAGCATAGGCACAGGATCAGCCTACGAGCAGTACTTC
>-|TRBV14|-|TRBJ2-1
CASSQFQTSHNEQFF
TGTGCCAGCAGCCAATTCCAAACCTCCCACAATGAGCAGTTCTTC
>-|TRBV14|-|TRBJ2-7
CASSQDMSSGHFYEQYF
TGTGCCAGCAGCCAAGATATGAGCAGCGGTCATTTCTACGAGCAGTACTTC
>-|TRBV7-9|-|TRBJ1-5
CASSPLRDQPQHF
TGTGCCAGCAGCCCCCTCCGGGATCAGCCCCAGCATTTT
>TRBD1|TRBV5-4|-|TRBJ1-1
CASSPRDRGHTEAFF
TGTGCCAGCAGCCCCCGGGACAGGGGGCACACTGAAGCTTTCTTT
>-|TRBV6-1|once|TRBJ2-7
CASSDPGGLRRPLYEQYF
TGTGCCAGCAGTGATCCCGGGGGCCTTAGACGGCCCCTCTACGAGCAGTACTTC
>TRBD2|TRBV30|-|TRBJ2-7
CAWSYSASGAYF
TGTGCCTGGAGTTACTCCGCTAGCGGGGCTTACTTC
>TRBD2|TRBV5-1|-|TRBJ2-5
CASSFAAAGEHQETQYF
TGCGCCAGCAGCTTCGCGGCCGCGGGAGAGCACCAAGAGACCCAGTACTTC
>-|TRBV6-1|-|TRBJ2-7
CASSGLIHSYEQYF
TGTGCCAGCAGTGGTCTAATACACTCCTACGAGCAGTACTTC
>-|TRBV18|-|TRBJ2-3
CASSPPQRATDTQYF
TGTGCCAGCTCACCACCTCAGCGGGCCACAGATACGCAGTATTTT
>-|TRBV2|-|TRBJ2-3
CASSRESTDTQYF
TGTGCCAGCTCCCGGGAGAGCACAGATACGCAGTATTTT
>-|TRBV2|once|TRBJ2-1
CASSAWREVYNEQFF
TGTGCCAGCAGTGCTTGGCGGGAAGTCTACAATGAGCAGTTCTTC
>TRBD2|TRBV7-7|once|TRBJ2-7
CASSLGAGGPNEQYF
TGTGCCAGCAGCCTCGGAGCGGGAGGGCCCAACGAGCAGTACTTC
>-|TRBV11-3|-|TRBJ2-5
CASSYRAGVPGQETQYF
TGTGCCAGCAGCTACAGGGCGGGAGTCCCGGGCCAAGAGACCCAGTACTTC
>-|TRBV6-5|-|TRBJ2-5
CASSRTVDYVETQYF
TGTGCCAGCAGTAGGACAGTTGACTACGTCGAGACCCAGTACTTC
>TRBD2|TRBV19|-|TRBJ2-7
CASSLAGDSYEQYF
TGTGCCAGTAGTCTAGCGGGAGATTCCTACGAGCAGTACTTC
>TRBD2|TRBV10-3|-|TRBJ2-5
CAISESGLAGETQYF
TGTGCCATCAGTGAGTCGGGACTAGCGGGAGAGACCCAGTACTTC
>TRBD2|TRBV5-4|-|TRBJ2-4
CASSLDLAAAKNIQYF
TGTGCCAGCAGCTTGGACCTAGCGGCAGCTAAAAACATTCAGTACTTC
>TRBD2|TRBV6-1|-|TRBJ2-2
CASSVSGANTGELFF
TGTGCCAGCAGTGTTAGCGGGGCGAACACCGGGGAGCTGTTTTTT
>TRBD2|TRBV5-8|-|TRBJ2-1
CASSGTSGSQKGYNEQFF
TGTGCCAGCAGCGGGACTAGCGGGAGTCAAAAGGGGTACAATGAGCAGTTCTTC
>-|TRBV6-1|-|TRBJ2-7
CASSEEWLSSYEQYF
TGTGCCAGCAGTGAAGAATGGCTCTCCTCCTACGAGCAGTACTTC
>TRBD2|TRBV9|-|TRBJ2-7
CASSVTSGSDEQYF
TGTGCCAGCAGCGTCACTAGCGGGAGCGACGAGCAGTACTTC
>TRBD2|TRBV4-1|-|TRBJ2-7
CASSPTGTRVYEQYF
TGCGCCAGCAGCCCCACCGGGACTAGGGTCTACGAGCAGTACTTC
>-|TRBV28|-|TRBJ2-1
CASSTGTRVLNEQFF
TGTGCCAGCAGCACCGGGACTCGCGTCCTCAATGAGCAGTTCTTC
>-|TRBV19|-|TRBJ2-2
CAIGQGNTGELFF
TGTGCCATAGGCCAGGGGAATACCGGGGAGCTGTTTTTT
>-|TRBV7-7|-|TRBJ2-1
CASSLNGIDNEQFF
TGTGCCAGCAGCCTAAACGGGATCGACAATGAGCAGTTCTTC
>TRBD1|TRBV28|-|TRBJ1-4
CASSLFGTGVTNEKLFF
TGTGCCAGCAGTTTATTCGGGACAGGGGTAACTAATGAAAAACTGTTTTTT
>-|TRBV9|-|TRBJ2-2
CASSTQGGTGELFF
TGTGCCAGCAGCACACAGGGAGGCACCGGGGAGCTGTTTTTT